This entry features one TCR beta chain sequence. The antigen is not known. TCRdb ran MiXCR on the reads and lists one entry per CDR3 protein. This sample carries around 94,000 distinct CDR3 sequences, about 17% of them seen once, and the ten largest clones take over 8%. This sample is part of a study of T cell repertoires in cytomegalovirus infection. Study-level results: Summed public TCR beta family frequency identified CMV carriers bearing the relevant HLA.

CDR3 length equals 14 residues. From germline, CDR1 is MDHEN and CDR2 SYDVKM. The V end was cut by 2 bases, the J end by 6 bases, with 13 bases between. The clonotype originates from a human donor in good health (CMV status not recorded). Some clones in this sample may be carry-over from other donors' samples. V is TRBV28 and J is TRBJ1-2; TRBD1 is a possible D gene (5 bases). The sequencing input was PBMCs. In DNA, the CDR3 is TGTGCCAGCAGTTTAAGGGGCTACGGGGATGGCTACACCTTC. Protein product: CASSLRGYGDGYTF.